The 13 T cell receptor beta chains given below trace back to one sample, sequenced in a study of blood T cells in healthy people across ages (dated by TCRdb to the mid-2010s). Libraries were prepared through 5' RACE. TCRdb records Illumina HiSeq 2500 as the sequencer. The second PCR ran for roughly 7 to 11 cycles and used a J-beta primer mix along with a sample-barcoded 5' primer. TCRdb's own reprocessing of the public reads used fastp at Q25 and MiXCR and kept productive beta chains. Each CDR3 protein appears once, grouped with its most common genes and DNA. Across this sample there are hundreds of thousands of distinct CDR3 sequences, with around 31% seen only once. Approximately 14% of the sample is held by the ten biggest clonotypes. Sequencing was performed on blood. These receptors came from a woman of 80 years or more in good health.

CDR3 residues: CASTRARAGANVLTF. The CDR3, as DNA: TGCGCCAGCACTCGCGCCCGAGCTGGGGCCAACGTCCTGACTTTC. The chain uses TRBV5-1 and TRBJ2-6; D is unresolved. This CDR3 has 15 amino acids. Trimming took off 6 bases at V and 2 bases at J, with 12 bases between the two ends. CDR1 is SGHRS and CDR2 is YFSETQ in the germline V gene.

This clonotype was seen many times. The chain combines TRBV7-2 with TRBJ2-7; a weak D match, TRBD2 (6 bases). Looked up from germline, CDR1 is SGHTA and CDR2 is FQGNSA. Trimming left V 5 bases short and J 0 bases short, with 11 bases between. This CDR3 has 14 residues. CDR3 in DNA: TGTGCCAGCAGCCCCCGGGGGAACTCCTACGAGCAGTACTTC. This translates into CASSPRGNSYEQYF.

This clonotype was picked up many times. The chain combines TRBV3-1 with TRBJ2-3, with D possibly matching TRBD2 (5 bases). V was clipped by 1 base and J by 4 bases, with 12 bases between them. This CDR3 has 15 residues. Per germline, CDR1 LGHDT and CDR2 YNNKEL (reference sequence). In nucleotides, the CDR3 is TGTGCCAGCAGCCAAGCTCTAGCTTTGGCAGATACGCAGTATTTT. Its protein is CASSQALALADTQYF.

In nucleotides, the CDR3 is TGTGCCAGCACCCCGGGCCCTCGCGGGGCCGGGGAGCTGTTTTTT. Encoded protein: CASTPGPRGAGELFF. The chain employs TRBV12-3 or TRBV12-4 and TRBJ2-2, with a possible D match to TRBD2 (6 bases). The CDR3 runs 15 residues. Trimming pared 7 bases from V and 6 bases from J, leaving 18 bases between.

The rearrangement uses TRBV7-3 and TRBJ2-3; the D gene is possibly TRBD2 (8 bases). The CDR3 has 16 residues. Germline CDR1 SGHTA, CDR2 FQGTGA. V dropped 1 base and J dropped 5 bases, with 16 bases sitting between them. DNA of the CDR3: TGTGCCAGCAGCTTAAATACAGGGGCGGGAGGAGATACGCAGTATTTT. Its translation is CASSLNTGAGGDTQYF.

At least ten counts were recorded for this clonotype. This chain joins TRBV6-2 or TRBV6-3 and TRBJ2-1; TRBD1 agrees at 12 bases. CDR1 and CDR2 (germline): MNHEY, SVGEGT. The V segment lost 6 bases and the J segment 4 bases; nucleotides outside the gene matches: 4. This CDR3 region has 15 residues. CDR3: CASRGDRGLYNEQFF. The CDR3 coding sequence is TGTGCCAGCAGAGGGGACAGGGGGCTTTACAATGAGCAGTTCTTC.

This clonotype is a singleton in its sample. V is TRBV15 and J is TRBJ2-4; D is perhaps TRBD2 (5 bases). There are 15 residues in the CDR3. Germline values: CDR1 LNHNV, CDR2 YYDKDF (reference sequence). V lost 0 bases to trimming and J lost 13 bases, with 19 bases between them. CDR3 amino acids: CATSRDTGSSYEQYF. DNA of the CDR3: TGTGCCACCAGCAGAGATACTGGGAGTTCCTACGAACAGTACTTC.

V is TRBV5-1 and J is TRBJ1-4; TRBD1 matches at 10 bases. The CDR3 extends over 16 amino acids. The J segment lost 2 bases and the V segment lost 0 bases, leaving 1 base of the junction unmatched. Germline V CDR1 and CDR2: SGHRS, YFSETQ. The CDR3 bases are TGCGCCAGCAGCTTGGGGGACAGGGGCACTAATGAAAAACTGTTTTTT. Its translation is CASSLGDRGTNEKLFF.

As to this clonotype: A junction end diverges from the germline sequence, so it may reflect a read error. The chain recombines TRBV30 with TRBJ2-1; 10 bases map to TRBD2. The germline CDR1 and CDR2 sequences are GTSNPN and SVGIG (reference sequence). This CDR3 is 16 amino acids long. The CDR3 region has the DNA TGTGCCTGGAGTGTACCAAGCGGGGGGGCTTTCAATGGGCAGTTCTTC. This translates into CAWSVPSGGAFNGQFF.

The sample holds a few counts of this clonotype. Written as DNA, the CDR3 is TGTGCCAGCAGTGGGAGTACTCGCGGGCACCAAGAGACCCAGTACTTC. It encodes CASSGSTRGHQETQYF. The V gene is TRBV28, the J gene TRBJ2-5; the D gene is possibly TRBD2 (5 bases). The ends were cut back, 5 bases at V and 0 bases at J, with 16 bases in the middle. Germline V gives CDR1 MDHEN, CDR2 SYDVKM. The CDR3 is 16 amino acids.

The chain joins TRBV4-3 to TRBJ1-6; the D is unclear. This CDR3 region has 15 residues. V was trimmed by 0 bases and J by 7 bases, leaving 10 bases between them. Germline-derived CDR1 and CDR2 are LGHNA and YSLEER. The CDR3 protein is CASSQDSQLNSPLHF. The CDR3 DNA sequence: TGCGCCAGCAGCCAAGATTCCCAGCTAAATTCACCCCTCCACTTT.

J is TRBJ2-7 and V is TRBV7-2, with 10 nucleotides matching TRBD1. CDR3 length equals 16 residues. Per the germline V gene, CDR1 is SGHTA and CDR2 is FQGNSA. The junction had 7 bases not matched to a gene; V was cut back by 2 bases and J by 3 bases. The CDR3 bases are TGTGCCAGCAGCTTAATTGGGACAGGGGCTAACTACGAGCAGTACTTC. Translated: CASSLIGTGANYEQYF.

This clonotype has more than one count but fewer than ten. The chain carries TRBV20-1 and TRBJ2-3, with D uncertain. The CDR3 is 13 residues long. V shed 2 bases and J shed 6 bases, with 12 bases lying between them. Germline values: CDR1 DFQATT, CDR2 SNEGSKA (reference sequence). CDR3 in amino acids: CSARYDARDTQYF. The CDR3 DNA follows: TGCAGTGCTAGATATGACGCCAGGGATACGCAGTATTTT.